The clone carrying this TCR beta chain was counted a few times. In terms of age and location, participants ranged from roughly 18 to 90 years and lived in about two dozen US areas. CDR1 is GTSNPN, CDR2 SVGIG, per germline (reference sequence). Between the trimmed V and J ends, which lost 1 base and 3 bases, there was a span of 12 bases. CDR3 size: 15 residues. These data come from a study of blood T cell repertoires in COVID-19. Study overall: Sites across the United States, Italy and Spain contributed samples from acute and convalescent COVID-19.

The assay was immunoSEQ multiplex PCR, and TCRdb's table has in-frame clones only and misses some. The sample lists around 300,000 clones; under 90% were seen once. The genes are TRBV30 and TRBJ2-2; D is possibly TRBD1 (6 bases). What was sequenced was PBMCs or T cells enriched from blood (not recorded which). The receptor comes from a woman aged 40 to 49 who had recovered from COVID-19. The DNA of the CDR3 is TGTGCCTGGAGTGGAAAGGGGGTGTACACCGGGGAGCTGTTTTTT. Translated, it gives CAWSGKGVYTGELFF.